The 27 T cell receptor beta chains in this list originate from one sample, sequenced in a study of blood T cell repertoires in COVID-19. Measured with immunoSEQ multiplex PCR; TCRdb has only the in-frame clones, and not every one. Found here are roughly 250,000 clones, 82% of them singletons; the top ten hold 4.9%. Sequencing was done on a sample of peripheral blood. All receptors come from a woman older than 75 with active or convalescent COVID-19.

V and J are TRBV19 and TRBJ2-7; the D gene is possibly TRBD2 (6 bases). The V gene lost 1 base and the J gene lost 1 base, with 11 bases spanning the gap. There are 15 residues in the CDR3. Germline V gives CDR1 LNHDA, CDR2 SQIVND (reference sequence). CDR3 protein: CASSIGGSGSYEQYF. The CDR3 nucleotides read TGTGCCAGTAGTATAGGAGGTAGCGGTTCCTACGAGCAGTACTTC.

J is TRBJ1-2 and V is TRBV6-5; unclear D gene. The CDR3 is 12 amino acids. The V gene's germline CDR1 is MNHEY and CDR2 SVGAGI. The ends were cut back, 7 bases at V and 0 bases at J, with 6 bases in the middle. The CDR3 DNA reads TGTGCCAGCACGGGGACTAACTATGGCTACACCTTC. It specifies CASTGTNYGYTF.

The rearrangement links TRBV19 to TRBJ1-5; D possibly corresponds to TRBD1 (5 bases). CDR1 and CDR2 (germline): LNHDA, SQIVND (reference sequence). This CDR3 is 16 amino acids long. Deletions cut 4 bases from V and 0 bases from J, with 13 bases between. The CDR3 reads CASSRRQTASNQPQHF. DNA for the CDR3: TGTGCCAGTAGTAGGCGACAGACCGCTAGCAATCAGCCCCAGCATTTT. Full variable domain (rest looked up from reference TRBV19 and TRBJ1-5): DGGITQSPKYLFRKEGQNVTLSCEQNLNHDAMYWYRQDPGQGLRLIYYSQIVNDFQKGDIAEGYSVSREKKESFPLTVTSAQKNPTAFYLCASSRRQTASNQPQHFGDGTRLSIL.

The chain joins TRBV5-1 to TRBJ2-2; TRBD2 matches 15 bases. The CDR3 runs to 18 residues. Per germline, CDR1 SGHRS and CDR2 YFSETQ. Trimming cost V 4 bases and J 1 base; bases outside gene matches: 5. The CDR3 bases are TGCGCCAGCAGCCCTAGGACTAGCGGGAGGGGGAACACCGGGGAGCTGTTTTTT. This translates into CASSPRTSGRGNTGELFF.

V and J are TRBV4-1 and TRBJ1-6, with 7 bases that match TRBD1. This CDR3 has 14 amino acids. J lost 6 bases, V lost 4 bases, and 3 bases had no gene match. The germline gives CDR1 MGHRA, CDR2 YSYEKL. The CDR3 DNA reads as TGCGCCAGCAGCCGGGCAGGGGGTAATTCACCCCTCCACTTT. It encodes CASSRAGGNSPLHF.

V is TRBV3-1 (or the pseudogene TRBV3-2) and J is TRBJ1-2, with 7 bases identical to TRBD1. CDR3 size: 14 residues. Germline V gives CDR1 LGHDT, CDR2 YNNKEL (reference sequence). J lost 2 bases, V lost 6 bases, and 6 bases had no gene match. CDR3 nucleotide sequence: TGTGCCAGCAGACCTATGACAGGGAACTATGGCTACACCTTC. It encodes CASRPMTGNYGYTF.

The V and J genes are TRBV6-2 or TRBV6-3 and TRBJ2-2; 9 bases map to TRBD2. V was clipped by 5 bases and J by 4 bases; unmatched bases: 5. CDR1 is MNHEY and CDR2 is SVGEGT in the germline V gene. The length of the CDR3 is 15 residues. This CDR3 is CASSPIAGVTGELFF. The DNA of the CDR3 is TGTGCCAGCAGTCCGATAGCGGGAGTCACCGGGGAGCTGTTTTTT.

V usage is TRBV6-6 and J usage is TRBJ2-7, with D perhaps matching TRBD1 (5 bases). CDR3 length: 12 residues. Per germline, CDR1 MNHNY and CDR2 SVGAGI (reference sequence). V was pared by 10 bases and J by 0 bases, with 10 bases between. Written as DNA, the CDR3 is TGTGCCACCCGACAGAGCTCCTACGAGCAGTACTTC. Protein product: CATRQSSYEQYF.

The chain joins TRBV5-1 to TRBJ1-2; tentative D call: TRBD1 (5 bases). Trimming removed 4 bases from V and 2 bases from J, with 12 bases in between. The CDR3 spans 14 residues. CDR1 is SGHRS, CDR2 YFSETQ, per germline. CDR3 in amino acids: CASSPDRQNYGYTF. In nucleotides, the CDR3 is TGCGCCAGCAGCCCCGACAGACAGAACTATGGCTACACCTTC.

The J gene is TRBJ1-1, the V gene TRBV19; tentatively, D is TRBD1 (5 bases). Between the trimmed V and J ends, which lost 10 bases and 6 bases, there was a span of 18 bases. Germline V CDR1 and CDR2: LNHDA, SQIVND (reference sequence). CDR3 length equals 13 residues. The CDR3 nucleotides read TGTGCCACAACGGGGGGAGGGCTTGCTGAAGCTTTCTTT. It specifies CATTGGGLAEAFF.

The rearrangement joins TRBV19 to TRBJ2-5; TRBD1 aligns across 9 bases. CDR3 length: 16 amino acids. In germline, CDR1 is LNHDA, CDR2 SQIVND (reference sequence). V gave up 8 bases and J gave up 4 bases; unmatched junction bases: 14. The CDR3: CASRTKGQGDGETQYF. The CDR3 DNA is TGTGCCAGTCGGACAAAGGGACAGGGTGACGGAGAGACCCAGTACTTC.

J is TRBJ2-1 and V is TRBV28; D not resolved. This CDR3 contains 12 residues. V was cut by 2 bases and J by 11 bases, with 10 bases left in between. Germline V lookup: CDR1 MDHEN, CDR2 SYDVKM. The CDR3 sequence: CASSLVGVKQFF. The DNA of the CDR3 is TGTGCCAGCAGTTTAGTGGGCGTAAAGCAGTTCTTC.

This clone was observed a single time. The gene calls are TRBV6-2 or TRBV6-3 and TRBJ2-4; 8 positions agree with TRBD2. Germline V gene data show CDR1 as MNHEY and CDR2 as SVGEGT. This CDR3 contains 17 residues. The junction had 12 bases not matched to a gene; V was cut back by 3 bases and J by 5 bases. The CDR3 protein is CASSYGGPGGPENIQYF. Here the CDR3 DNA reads TGTGCCAGCAGTTATGGGGGGCCGGGAGGGCCGGAAAACATTCAGTACTTC.

CDR3 DNA: TGTGCCAGCAGTTTGGGACAGGGACCATATTCACCCCTCCACTTT. Its translation: CASSLGQGPYSPLHF. The chain has TRBV6-2 or TRBV6-3 and TRBJ1-6; 9 positions agree with TRBD1. The germline V gene encodes CDR1 MNHEY and CDR2 SVGEGT. The J segment lost 8 bases and the V segment lost 4 bases, leaving 6 bases of the junction unmatched. The CDR3 loop spans 15 amino acids.

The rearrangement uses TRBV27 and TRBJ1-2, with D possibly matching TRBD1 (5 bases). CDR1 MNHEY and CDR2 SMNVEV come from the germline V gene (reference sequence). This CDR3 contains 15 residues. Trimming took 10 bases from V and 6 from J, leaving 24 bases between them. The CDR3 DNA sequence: TGTGCCACCCTGGGACTGTCGCGGAGGTTTGATGGCTACACCTTC. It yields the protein CATLGLSRRFDGYTF.

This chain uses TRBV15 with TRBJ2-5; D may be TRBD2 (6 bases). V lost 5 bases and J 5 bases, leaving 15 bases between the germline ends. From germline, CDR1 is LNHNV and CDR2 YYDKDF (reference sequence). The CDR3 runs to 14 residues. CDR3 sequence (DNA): TGTGCCACCAGCGTTCGACTAGGTGGTGAGACCCAGTACTTC. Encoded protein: CATSVRLGGETQYF.

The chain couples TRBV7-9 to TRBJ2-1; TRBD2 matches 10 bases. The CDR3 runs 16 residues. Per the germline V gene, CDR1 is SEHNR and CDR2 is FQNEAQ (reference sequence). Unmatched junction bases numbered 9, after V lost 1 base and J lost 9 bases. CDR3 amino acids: CASSLGESSGSGEQFF. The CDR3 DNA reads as TGTGCCAGCAGCTTAGGGGAGTCTAGCGGGAGCGGTGAGCAGTTCTTC.

The CDR3 spells CASTDTNTEAFF. CDR3 nucleotides: TGCGCCAGCACGGACACGAACACTGAAGCTTTCTTT. The V call is TRBV5-1, the J call TRBJ1-1; D possibly corresponds to TRBD1 (5 bases). The CDR3 totals 12 residues. Germline V gene sequence: CDR1 SGHRS, CDR2 YFSETQ. Trimming took off 6 bases at V and 1 base at J, with 7 bases between the two ends.

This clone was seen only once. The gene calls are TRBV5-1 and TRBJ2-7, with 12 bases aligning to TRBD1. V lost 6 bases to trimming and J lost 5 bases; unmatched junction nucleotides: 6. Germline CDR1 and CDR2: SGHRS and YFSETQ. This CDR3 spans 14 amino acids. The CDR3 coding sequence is TGCGCCAGCAATGAGGGACAGGGGGCCCACGAGCAGTACTTC. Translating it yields CASNEGQGAHEQYF.

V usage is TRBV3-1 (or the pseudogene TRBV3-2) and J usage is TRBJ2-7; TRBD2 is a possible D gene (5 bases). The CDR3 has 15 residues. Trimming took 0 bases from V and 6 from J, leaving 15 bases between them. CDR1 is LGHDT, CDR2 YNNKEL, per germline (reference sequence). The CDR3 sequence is CASSQDGFFGVEQYF. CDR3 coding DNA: TGTGCCAGCAGCCAAGATGGATTCTTCGGGGTCGAGCAGTACTTC.

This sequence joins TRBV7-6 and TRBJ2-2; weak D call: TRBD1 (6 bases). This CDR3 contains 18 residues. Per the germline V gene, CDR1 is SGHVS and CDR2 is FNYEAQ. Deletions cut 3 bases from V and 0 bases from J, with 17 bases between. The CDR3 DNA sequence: TGTGCCAGCAGCTTTCGGACAGAAGGGCCGACGAACACCGGGGAGCTGTTTTTT. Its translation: CASSFRTEGPTNTGELFF.

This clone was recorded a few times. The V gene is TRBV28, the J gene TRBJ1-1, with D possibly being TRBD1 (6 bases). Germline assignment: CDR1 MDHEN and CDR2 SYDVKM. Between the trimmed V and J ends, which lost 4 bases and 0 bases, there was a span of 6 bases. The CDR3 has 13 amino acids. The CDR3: CASSWTVNTEAFF. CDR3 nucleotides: TGTGCCAGCAGTTGGACAGTGAACACTGAAGCTTTCTTT.

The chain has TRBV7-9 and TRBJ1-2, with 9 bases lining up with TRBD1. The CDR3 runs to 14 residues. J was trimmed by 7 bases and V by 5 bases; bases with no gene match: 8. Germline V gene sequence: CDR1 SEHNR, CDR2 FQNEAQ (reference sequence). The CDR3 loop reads CASSGLDRGSGYTF. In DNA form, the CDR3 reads TGTGCCAGCAGCGGCCTGGACAGGGGAAGTGGCTACACCTTC.

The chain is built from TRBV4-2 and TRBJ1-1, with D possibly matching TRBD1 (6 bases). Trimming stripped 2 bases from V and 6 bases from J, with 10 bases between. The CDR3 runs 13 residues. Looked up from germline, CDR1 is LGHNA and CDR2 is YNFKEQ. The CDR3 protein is CASSQPHRAEAFF. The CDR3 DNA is TGTGCCAGCAGCCAACCCCACAGGGCTGAAGCTTTCTTT.

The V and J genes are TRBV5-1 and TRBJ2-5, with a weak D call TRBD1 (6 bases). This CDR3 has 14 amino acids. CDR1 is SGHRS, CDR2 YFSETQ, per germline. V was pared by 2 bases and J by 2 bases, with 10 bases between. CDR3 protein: CASSLGTRQETQYF. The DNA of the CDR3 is TGCGCCAGCAGCTTAGGGACAAGACAAGAGACCCAGTACTTC.

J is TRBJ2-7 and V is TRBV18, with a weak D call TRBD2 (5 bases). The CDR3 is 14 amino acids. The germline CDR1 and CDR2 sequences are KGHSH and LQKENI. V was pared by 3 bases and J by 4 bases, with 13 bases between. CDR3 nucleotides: TGTGCCAGCTCACCTTCCGGGATTACGTACGAGCAGTACTTC. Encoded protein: CASSPSGITYEQYF.

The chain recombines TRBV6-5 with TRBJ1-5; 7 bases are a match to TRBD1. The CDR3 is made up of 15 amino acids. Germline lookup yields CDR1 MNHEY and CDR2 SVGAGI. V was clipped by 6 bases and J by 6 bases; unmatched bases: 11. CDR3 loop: CASSLTGLSGQPQHF. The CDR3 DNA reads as TGTGCCAGCAGCCTGACAGGGTTGAGCGGTCAGCCCCAGCATTTT.